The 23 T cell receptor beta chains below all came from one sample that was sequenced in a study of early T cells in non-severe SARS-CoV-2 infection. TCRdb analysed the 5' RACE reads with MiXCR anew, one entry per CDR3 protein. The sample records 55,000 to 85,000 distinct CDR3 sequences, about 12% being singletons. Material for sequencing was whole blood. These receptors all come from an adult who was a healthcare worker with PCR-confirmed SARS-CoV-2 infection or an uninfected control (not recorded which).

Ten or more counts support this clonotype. This CDR3 reads CSVVGSGGAGTEAFF. CDR3 nucleotides: TGCAGCGTTGTAGGGTCAGGGGGCGCGGGCACTGAAGCTTTCTTT. The J gene is TRBJ1-1, the V gene TRBV29-1; 8 bases line up with TRBD1. Germline V gives CDR1 SQVTM, CDR2 ANQGSEA. The CDR3 covers 15 residues. V was pared by 4 bases and J by 4 bases, with 11 bases of the junction left unmatched.

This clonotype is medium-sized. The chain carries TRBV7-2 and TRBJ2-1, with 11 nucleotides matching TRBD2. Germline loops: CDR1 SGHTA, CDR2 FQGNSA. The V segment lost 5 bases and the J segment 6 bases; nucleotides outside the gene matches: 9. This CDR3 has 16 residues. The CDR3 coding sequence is TGTGCCAGCAGCGTCGGACTAGCGGGCTCTTCCAATGAGCAGTTCTTC. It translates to CASSVGLAGSSNEQFF.

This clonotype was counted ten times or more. The CDR3 loop is CASSKRTGGRGNEQFF. The DNA for the CDR3 is TGTGCCAGCAGCAAACGGACAGGGGGCAGAGGGAATGAGCAGTTCTTC. J is TRBJ2-1 and V is TRBV21-1; the DNA was not compared with TRBD1, the D call given in the table. TRBV21-1 constitutes a pseudogene. The CDR3 length is 16 residues.

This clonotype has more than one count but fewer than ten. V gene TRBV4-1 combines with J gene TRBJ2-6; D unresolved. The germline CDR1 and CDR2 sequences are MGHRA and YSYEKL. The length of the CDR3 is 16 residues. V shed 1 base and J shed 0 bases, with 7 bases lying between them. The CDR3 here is CASSQGIPSGANVLTF. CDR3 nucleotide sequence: TGCGCCAGCAGCCAAGGTATCCCCTCTGGGGCCAACGTCCTGACTTTC.

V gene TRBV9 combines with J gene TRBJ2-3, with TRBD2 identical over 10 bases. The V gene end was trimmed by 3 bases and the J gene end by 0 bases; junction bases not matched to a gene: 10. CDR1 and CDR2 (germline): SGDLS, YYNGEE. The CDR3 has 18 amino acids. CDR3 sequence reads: CASSAMMILAGSTDTQYF. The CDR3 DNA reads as TGTGCCAGCAGCGCCATGATGATACTAGCGGGGAGCACAGATACGCAGTATTTT. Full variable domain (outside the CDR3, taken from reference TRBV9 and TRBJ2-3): DSGVTQTPKHLITATGQRVTLRCSPRSGDLSVYWYQQSLDQGLQFLIQYYNGEERAKGNILERFSAQQFPDLHSELNLSSLELGDSALYFCASSAMMILAGSTDTQYFGPGTRLTVL.

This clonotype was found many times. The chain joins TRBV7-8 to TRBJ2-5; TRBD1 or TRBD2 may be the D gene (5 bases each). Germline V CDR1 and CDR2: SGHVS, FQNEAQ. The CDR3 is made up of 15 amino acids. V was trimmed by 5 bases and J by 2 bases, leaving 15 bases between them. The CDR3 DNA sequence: TGTGCCAGCAGCCAGCCGGGACCTCTACAAGAGACCCAGTACTTC. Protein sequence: CASSQPGPLQETQYF.

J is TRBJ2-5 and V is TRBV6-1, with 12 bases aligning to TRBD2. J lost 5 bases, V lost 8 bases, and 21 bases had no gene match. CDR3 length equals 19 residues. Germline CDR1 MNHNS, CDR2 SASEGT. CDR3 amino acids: CASQSAALAGGAFQETQYF. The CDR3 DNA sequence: TGTGCCAGCCAGTCCGCTGCTCTAGCGGGAGGGGCATTTCAGGAGACCCAGTACTTC.

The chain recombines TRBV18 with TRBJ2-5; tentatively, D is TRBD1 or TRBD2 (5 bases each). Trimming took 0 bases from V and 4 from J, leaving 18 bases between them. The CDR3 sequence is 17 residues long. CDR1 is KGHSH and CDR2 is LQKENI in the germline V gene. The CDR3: CASSPPSRAGPPETQYF. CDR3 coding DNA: TGTGCCAGCTCACCACCTTCGAGGGCAGGGCCCCCAGAGACCCAGTACTTC. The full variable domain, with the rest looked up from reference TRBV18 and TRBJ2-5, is NAGVMQNPRHLVRRRGQEARLRCSPMKGHSHVYWYRQLPEEGLKFMVYLQKENIIDESGMPKERFSAEFPKEGPSILRIQQVVRGDSAAYFCASSPPSRAGPPETQYFGPGTRLLVL.

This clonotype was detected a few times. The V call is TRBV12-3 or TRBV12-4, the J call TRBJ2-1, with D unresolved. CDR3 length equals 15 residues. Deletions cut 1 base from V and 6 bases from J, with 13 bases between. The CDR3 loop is CASSLEKGWRNEQFF. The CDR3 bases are TGTGCCAGCAGTTTAGAGAAGGGCTGGCGCAATGAGCAGTTCTTC.

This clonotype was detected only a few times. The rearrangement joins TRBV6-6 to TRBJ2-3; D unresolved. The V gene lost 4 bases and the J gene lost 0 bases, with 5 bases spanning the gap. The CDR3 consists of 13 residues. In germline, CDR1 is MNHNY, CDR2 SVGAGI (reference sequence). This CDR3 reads CASSSLSTDTQYF. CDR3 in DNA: TGTGCCAGCAGTTCCTTAAGCACAGATACGCAGTATTTT.

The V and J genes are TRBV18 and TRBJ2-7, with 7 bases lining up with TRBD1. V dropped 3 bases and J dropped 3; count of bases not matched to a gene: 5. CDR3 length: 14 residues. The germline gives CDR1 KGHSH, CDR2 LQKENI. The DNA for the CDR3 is TGTGCCAGCTCACCCGGGACAGAATTCTACGAGCAGTACTTC. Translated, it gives CASSPGTEFYEQYF.

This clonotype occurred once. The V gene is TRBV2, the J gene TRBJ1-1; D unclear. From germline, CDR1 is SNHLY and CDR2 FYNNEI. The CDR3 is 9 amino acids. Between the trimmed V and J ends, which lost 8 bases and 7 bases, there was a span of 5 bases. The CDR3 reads CASGREAFF. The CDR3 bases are TGTGCCAGCGGCCGTGAAGCTTTCTTT.

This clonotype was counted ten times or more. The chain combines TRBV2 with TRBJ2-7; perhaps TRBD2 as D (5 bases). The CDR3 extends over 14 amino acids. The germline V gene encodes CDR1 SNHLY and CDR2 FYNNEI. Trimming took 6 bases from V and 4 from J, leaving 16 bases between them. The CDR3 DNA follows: TGTGCCAGCAGAGCCGGGAACTCTAGGTACGAGCAGTACTTC. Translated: CASRAGNSRYEQYF.

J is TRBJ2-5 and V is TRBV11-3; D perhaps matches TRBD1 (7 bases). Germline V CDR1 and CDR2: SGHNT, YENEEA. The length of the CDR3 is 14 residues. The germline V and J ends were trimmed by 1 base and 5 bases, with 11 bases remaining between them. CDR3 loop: CASSLGRGLETQYF. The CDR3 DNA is TGTGCCAGCAGCTTAGGGAGGGGGCTGGAGACCCAGTACTTC.

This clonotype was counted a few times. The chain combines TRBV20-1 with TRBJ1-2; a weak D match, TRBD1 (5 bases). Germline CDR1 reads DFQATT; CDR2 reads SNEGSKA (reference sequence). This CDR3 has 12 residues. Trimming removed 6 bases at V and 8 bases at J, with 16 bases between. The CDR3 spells CSAQRDDGGYTF. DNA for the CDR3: TGCAGTGCCCAAAGGGACGACGGAGGCTACACCTTC.

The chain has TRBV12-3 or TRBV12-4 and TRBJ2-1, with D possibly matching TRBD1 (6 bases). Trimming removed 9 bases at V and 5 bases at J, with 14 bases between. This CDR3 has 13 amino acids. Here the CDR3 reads CASLQGNDNEQFF. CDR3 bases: TGTGCCAGTCTCCAGGGGAACGACAATGAGCAGTTCTTC.

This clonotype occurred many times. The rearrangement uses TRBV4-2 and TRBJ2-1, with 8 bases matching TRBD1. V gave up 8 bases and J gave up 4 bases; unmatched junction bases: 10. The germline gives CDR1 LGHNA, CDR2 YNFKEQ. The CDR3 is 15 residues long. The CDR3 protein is CASGGGQGPYNEQFF. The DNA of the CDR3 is TGTGCCAGCGGTGGCGGACAGGGTCCATACAATGAGCAGTTCTTC.

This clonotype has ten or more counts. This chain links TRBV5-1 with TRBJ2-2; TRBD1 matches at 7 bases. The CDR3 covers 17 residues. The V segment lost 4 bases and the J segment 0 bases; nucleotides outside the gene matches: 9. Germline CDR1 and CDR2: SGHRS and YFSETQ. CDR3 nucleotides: TGCGCCAGCAGCCAACGGACAGGAACTACGAACACCGGGGAGCTGTTTTTT. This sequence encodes CASSQRTGTTNTGELFF. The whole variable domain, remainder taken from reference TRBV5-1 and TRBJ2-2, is KAGVTQTPRYLIKTRGQQVTLSCSPISGHRSVSWYQQTPGQGLQFLFEYFSETQRNKGNFPGRFSGRQFSNSRSEMNVSTLELGDSALYLCASSQRTGTTNTGELFFGEGSRLTVL.

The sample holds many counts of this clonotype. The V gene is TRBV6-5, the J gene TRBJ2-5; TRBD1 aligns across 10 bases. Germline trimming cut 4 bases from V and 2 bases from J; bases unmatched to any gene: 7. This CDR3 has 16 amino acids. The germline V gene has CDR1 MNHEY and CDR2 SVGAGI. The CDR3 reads CASSSAWTGGQETQYF. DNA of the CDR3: TGTGCCAGCAGTTCCGCTTGGACAGGGGGTCAAGAGACCCAGTACTTC.

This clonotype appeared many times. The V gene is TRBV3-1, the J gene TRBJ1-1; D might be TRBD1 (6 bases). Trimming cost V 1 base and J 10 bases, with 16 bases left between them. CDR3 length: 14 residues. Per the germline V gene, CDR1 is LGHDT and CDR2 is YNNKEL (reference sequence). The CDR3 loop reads CASSQARPGHGAFF. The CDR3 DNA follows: TGTGCCAGCAGCCAAGCCCGGCCGGGACACGGAGCTTTCTTT.

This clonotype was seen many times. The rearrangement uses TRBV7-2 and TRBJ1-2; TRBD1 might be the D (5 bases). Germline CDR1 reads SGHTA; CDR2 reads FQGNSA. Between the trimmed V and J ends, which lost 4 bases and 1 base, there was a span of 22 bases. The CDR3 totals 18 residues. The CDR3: CASSSGPGQGAVNYGYTF. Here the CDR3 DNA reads TGTGCCAGCAGCTCGGGCCCGGGCCAGGGCGCCGTTAACTATGGCTACACCTTC.

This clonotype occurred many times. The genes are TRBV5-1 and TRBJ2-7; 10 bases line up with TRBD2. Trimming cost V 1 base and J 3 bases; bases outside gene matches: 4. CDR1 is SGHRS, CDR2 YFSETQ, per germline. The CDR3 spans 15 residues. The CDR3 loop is CASSLQRGGVYEQYF. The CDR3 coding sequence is TGCGCCAGCAGCTTGCAGCGGGGGGGCGTCTACGAGCAGTACTTC.

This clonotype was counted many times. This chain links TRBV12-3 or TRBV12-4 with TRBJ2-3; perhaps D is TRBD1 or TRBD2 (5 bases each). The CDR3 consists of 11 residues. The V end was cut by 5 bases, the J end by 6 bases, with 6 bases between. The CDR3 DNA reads TGTGCCAGCAGTGAGGGGGATACGCAGTATTTT. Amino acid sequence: CASSEGDTQYF.